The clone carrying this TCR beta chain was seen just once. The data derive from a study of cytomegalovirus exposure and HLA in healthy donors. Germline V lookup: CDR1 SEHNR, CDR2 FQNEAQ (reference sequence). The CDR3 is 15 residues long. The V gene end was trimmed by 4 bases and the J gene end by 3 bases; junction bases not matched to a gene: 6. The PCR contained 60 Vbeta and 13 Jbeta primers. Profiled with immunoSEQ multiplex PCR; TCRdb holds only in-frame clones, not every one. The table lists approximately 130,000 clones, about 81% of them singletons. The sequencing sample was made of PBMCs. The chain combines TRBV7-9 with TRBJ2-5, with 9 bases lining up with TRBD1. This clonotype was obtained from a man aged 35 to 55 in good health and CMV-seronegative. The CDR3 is CASSYGQGTEETQYF. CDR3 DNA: TGTGCCAGCAGCTATGGACAGGGGACGGAAGAGACCCAGTACTTC.